Below are 14 T cell receptor beta chains sequenced from a single sample in a study of cytomegalovirus exposure and HLA in healthy donors. 13 Jbeta primers and 60 Vbeta primers were used for the PCR. Produced via immunoSEQ multiplex PCR; TCRdb's table is partial and in-frame only. The table records about 120,000 clones, 70% to 85% of them present only once. Source material: PBMCs. The receptors were sampled from a female donor in good health and CMV-seronegative.

The chain combines TRBV27 with TRBJ2-1; the D gene is possibly TRBD2 (7 bases). Germline V gene sequence: CDR1 MNHEY, CDR2 SMNVEV (reference sequence). V shed 5 bases and J shed 11 bases, with 25 bases lying between them. This CDR3 has 16 amino acids. DNA of the CDR3: TGTGCCAGCAGTAACCCCCGGGGGGCGGTTGGGGTGAAGCAGTTCTTC. Translated: CASSNPRGAVGVKQFF.

This sequence joins TRBV11-3 and TRBJ2-3, with 11 bases that match TRBD2. This CDR3 has 15 amino acids. J lost 6 bases, V lost 6 bases, and 8 bases had no gene match. Germline CDR1 reads SGHNT; CDR2 reads YENEEA. CDR3 DNA: TGTGCCAGCAGTGTGGCTAGCGGGAGGCCTGATACGCAGTATTTT. Translation: CASSVASGRPDTQYF.

The chain is built from TRBV5-1 and TRBJ2-7; 9 bases agree with TRBD1. V lost 0 bases to trimming and J lost 7 bases; unmatched junction nucleotides: 5. From germline, CDR1 is SGHRS and CDR2 YFSETQ. This CDR3 is built from 14 residues. The CDR3 coding sequence is TGCGCCAGCAGCTTGGAACAGGGGGCGAGGGAGCAGTACTTC. Its protein product is CASSLEQGAREQYF.

This chain connects TRBV4-2 to TRBJ2-4, with TRBD1 matching over 8 bases. Germline V lookup: CDR1 LGHNA, CDR2 YNFKEQ. J gave up 0 bases and V 1 base, and 14 bases lay outside the gene matches. This CDR3 is 20 amino acids long. DNA of the CDR3: TGTGCCAGCAGCCAAGCGTGGACAGGGAGAGGGTTACTAGCCAAAAACATTCAGTACTTC. Amino acids: CASSQAWTGRGLLAKNIQYF.

This clone showed up just a few times. The chain combines TRBV6-5 with TRBJ2-1; maybe TRBD1 (6 bases). CDR3 length: 12 residues. Germline V gene data show CDR1 as MNHEY and CDR2 as SVGAGI. Deletions cut 5 bases from V and 8 bases from J, with 10 bases between. This CDR3 is CASSTGYHEQFF. The CDR3 DNA sequence: TGTGCCAGCAGTACAGGGTACCATGAGCAGTTCTTC.

The V gene is TRBV7-9, the J gene TRBJ2-7; the match to TRBD2 covers 9 bases. The CDR3 is 15 residues long. CDR1 is SEHNR, CDR2 FQNEAQ, per germline (reference sequence). Trimming at V came to 5 bases and at J to 4 bases, leaving 9 bases not matched to a gene. The CDR3, as DNA: TGTGCCAGCAGCCCCGCTAGCGGGGCTTTTTACGAGCAGTACTTC. This translates into CASSPASGAFYEQYF.

The chain recombines TRBV7-7 with TRBJ2-3, with D hard to call. The germline V gene has CDR1 SSHAT and CDR2 FNYEAQ (reference sequence). The CDR3 consists of 13 residues. Trimming took 5 bases from V and 3 from J, leaving 9 bases between them. CDR3 residues: CASSPLFTDTQYF. CDR3 in DNA: TGTGCCAGCAGCCCTCTTTTTACAGATACGCAGTATTTT.

The chain joins TRBV5-1 to TRBJ2-7, with 9 bases fitting TRBD1. Germline values: CDR1 SGHRS, CDR2 YFSETQ. CDR3 length: 15 amino acids. V lost 0 bases to trimming and J lost 3 bases; unmatched junction nucleotides: 4. In DNA form, the CDR3 reads TGCGCCAGCAGCTTGGCCGGGACAGGGATCTACGAGCAGTACTTC. Translation: CASSLAGTGIYEQYF.

The chain joins TRBV7-2 to TRBJ2-1; no definite D call. The CDR3 runs 13 residues. V was pared by 3 bases and J by 4 bases, with 7 bases between. Germline V gene data show CDR1 as SGHTA and CDR2 as FQGNSA. CDR3 DNA: TGTGCCAGCAGCTTCTCCAGTTACAATGAGCAGTTCTTC. It translates to CASSFSSYNEQFF.

This clone was counted once. The V and J genes are TRBV5-1 and TRBJ2-6, with 7 bases lining up with TRBD1. Germline CDR1 is SGHRS and CDR2 is YFSETQ. The J segment lost 4 bases and the V segment lost 0 bases, leaving 1 base of the junction unmatched. The CDR3 spans 15 residues. CDR3 DNA sequence: TGCGCCAGCAGCTTGGGGACAGGAGGGGCCAACGTCCTGACTTTC. Its protein is CASSLGTGGANVLTF.

This clone was counted only a few times. The J gene is TRBJ1-5, the V gene TRBV5-4; D uncertain. This CDR3 region has 13 residues. Germline values: CDR1 SGHNT, CDR2 YYREEE (reference sequence). V was shortened by 4 bases and J by 5 bases, with 10 bases between the two germline ends. For the CDR3, the DNA is TGTGCCAGCAGCCCGGGGAGGGATCAGCCCCAGCATTTT. Translating gives CASSPGRDQPQHF.

The chain recombines TRBV12-5 with TRBJ2-1, with D maybe TRBD1 (5 bases). The CDR3 loop spans 16 amino acids. V lost 1 base and J lost 6, with 16 bases in between. Looked up from germline, CDR1 is LGHNT and CDR2 is FRNRAP. In DNA, the CDR3 is TGTGCTAGTGGTTTGGGTGACAGCCGCTGGGTCAATGAGCAGTTCTTC. Translated: CASGLGDSRWVNEQFF.

The chain joins TRBV27 to TRBJ2-7; 9 bases align to TRBD1. The CDR3 is 13 amino acids. V trimming: 10 bases; J trimming: 6 bases; junction bases outside the gene matches: 10. Germline lookup yields CDR1 MNHEY and CDR2 SMNVEV (reference sequence). CDR3 sequence: CATSGQGFGEQYF. The DNA of the CDR3 is TGTGCCACTTCCGGACAGGGGTTCGGCGAGCAGTACTTC.

V gene TRBV7-8 combines with J gene TRBJ2-5, with 13 bases fitting TRBD2. V shed 3 bases, J shed 5 bases, and the junction held 6 bases outside the gene matches. Germline CDR1 and CDR2: SGHVS and FQNEAQ. The CDR3 has 16 amino acids. This CDR3 reads CASSFGLAGVRETQYF. CDR3 DNA: TGTGCCAGCAGCTTCGGACTAGCGGGAGTAAGGGAGACCCAGTACTTC. Together with reference TRBV7-8 and TRBJ2-5, the CDR3 gives the full variable domain: GAGVSQSPRYKVAKRGQDVALRCDPISGHVSLFWYQQALGQGPEFLTYFQNEAQLDKSGLPSDRFFAERPEGSVSTLKIQRTQQEDSAVYLCASSFGLAGVRETQYFGPGTRLLVL.